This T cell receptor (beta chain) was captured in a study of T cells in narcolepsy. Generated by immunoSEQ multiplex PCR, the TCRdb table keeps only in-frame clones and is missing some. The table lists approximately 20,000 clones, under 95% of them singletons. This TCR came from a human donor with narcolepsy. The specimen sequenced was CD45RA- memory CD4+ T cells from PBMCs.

The CDR3 protein is CASSLGTADGYTF. The CDR3 nucleotides are TGTGCCAGCAGCTTAGGGACTGCTGATGGCTACACCTTC. The V and J genes are TRBV7-2 and TRBJ1-2; D uncertain. This CDR3 spans 13 amino acids. Per germline, CDR1 SGHTA and CDR2 FQGNSA. V was trimmed by 1 base and J by 6 bases, leaving 9 bases between them.